The 27 T cell receptor beta chains given below trace back to one sample, sequenced in a study of blood T cell repertoires in COVID-19. Here immunoSEQ multiplex PCR was the method, and the copy in TCRdb shows in-frame clones only, minus some. The sample holds 90,000 to 150,000 clones, 85% seen once. The specimen sequenced was peripheral blood. Receptor source: an older man with acute or convalescent COVID-19.

The chain employs TRBV6-5 and TRBJ2-1, with D maybe TRBD2 (6 bases). Trimming shortened V by 6 bases and J by 5 bases, and 14 bases separated the two germline ends. From germline, CDR1 is MNHEY and CDR2 SVGAGI. CDR3 length: 14 residues. CDR3 residues: CASSSGGWDNEQFF. The DNA for the CDR3 is TGTGCCAGCAGCTCCGGGGGTTGGGACAATGAGCAGTTCTTC.

The rearrangement uses TRBV27 and TRBJ1-5; 7 positions match TRBD1. This CDR3 has 16 amino acids. V shed 4 bases, J shed 5 bases, and the junction held 11 bases outside the gene matches. Germline CDR1 is MNHEY and CDR2 is SMNVEV (reference sequence). DNA of the CDR3: TGTGCCAGCAGTTCTCTACGGACAGGAAGGGATCAGCCCCAGCATTTT. It translates to CASSSLRTGRDQPQHF.

The chain employs TRBV4-2 and TRBJ1-4, with a possible D match to TRBD1 (5 bases). The germline V gene has CDR1 LGHNA and CDR2 YNFKEQ. The CDR3 sequence is 16 residues long. The V gene lost 0 bases and the J gene lost 2 bases, with 10 bases spanning the gap. The CDR3 DNA follows: TGTGCCAGCAGCCAAGATTGGGAGGGGACTAATGAAAAACTGTTTTTT. Residues: CASSQDWEGTNEKLFF.

The V gene is TRBV2, the J gene TRBJ2-2; D perhaps matches TRBD1 (6 bases). Trimming stripped 3 bases from V and 1 base from J, with 9 bases between. Germline V lookup: CDR1 SNHLY, CDR2 FYNNEI. The CDR3 consists of 15 residues. The CDR3 bases are TGTGCCAGCAGTGATGAACAGGGGAACACCGGGGAGCTGTTTTTT. Its translation: CASSDEQGNTGELFF.

This clone was detected once. The chain carries TRBV5-1 and TRBJ1-1; D is unclear. V was cut by 2 bases and J by 1 base, with 9 bases left in between. Per germline, CDR1 SGHRS and CDR2 YFSETQ. CDR3 length equals 14 residues. CDR3 protein: CASSFQGRNTEAFF. The CDR3 DNA sequence: TGCGCCAGCAGCTTTCAAGGGAGGAACACTGAAGCTTTCTTT.

The rearrangement uses TRBV12-3 or TRBV12-4 and TRBJ2-1, with TRBD1 matching 8 bases. V lost 4 bases, J lost 10 bases, and 6 bases stayed unmatched. The CDR3 is made up of 13 amino acids. CDR3 in amino acids: CASSSTGVGEQFF. The CDR3 DNA sequence: TGTGCCAGCAGTTCGACAGGGGTAGGGGAGCAGTTCTTC.

The CDR3 nucleotides read TGTGCCAGCAGCTTAGGACAGGGGTCCACTGAAGCTTTCTTT. Its translation: CASSLGQGSTEAFF. The chain carries TRBV7-3 and TRBJ1-1; the match to TRBD1 covers 9 bases. The CDR3 is 14 residues long. Losses at the gene ends were 2 bases for V and 4 bases for J; bases not matched to a gene: 2. Germline CDR1 and CDR2: SGHTA and FQGTGA.

Only one count was recorded for this clone. V is TRBV19 and J is TRBJ1-1; D remains unclear. V was clipped by 7 bases and J by 3 bases, with 18 bases between them. This CDR3 is built from 15 residues. The germline CDR1 and CDR2 sequences are LNHDA and SQIVND (reference sequence). CDR3 in DNA: TGTGCCAGTACCCCAATCAAGTACGAGGACACTGAAGCTTTCTTT. Translated: CASTPIKYEDTEAFF.

This chain links TRBV28 with TRBJ2-7; TRBD1 is a possible D gene (6 bases). The CDR3 has 13 residues. CDR1 and CDR2 (germline): MDHEN, SYDVKM. Deletions cut 4 bases from V and 7 bases from J, with 14 bases between. CDR3 sequence: CASSSDRLREQYF. As DNA, the CDR3 is TGTGCCAGCAGTTCCGACAGGTTGCGGGAGCAGTACTTC.

The chain is built from TRBV7-2 and TRBJ1-2, with D possibly TRBD1 on 5 matching bases. The V end was cut by 3 bases, the J end by 7 bases, with 18 bases between. Germline assignment: CDR1 SGHTA and CDR2 FQGNSA. This CDR3 is built from 15 residues. Here the CDR3 reads CASSFDSPRGGGYTF. The CDR3 DNA follows: TGTGCCAGCAGCTTCGACAGCCCCCGGGGAGGTGGCTACACCTTC.

Here the CDR3 DNA reads TGTGCCAGTATGGTCGAGGGTAGCTCACCCCTCCACTTT. It specifies CASMVEGSSPLHF. The J gene is TRBJ1-6, the V gene TRBV19; D not certain. This CDR3 contains 13 residues. V lost 7 bases to trimming and J lost 10 bases, with 14 bases between them. The germline CDR1 and CDR2 sequences are LNHDA and SQIVND (reference sequence).

This clone has a handful of counts. This sequence joins TRBV5-4 and TRBJ2-1; no clear D. Trimming removed 0 bases from V and 6 bases from J, with 7 bases in between. The germline gives CDR1 SGHNT, CDR2 YYREEE (reference sequence). The CDR3 is 13 amino acids. Written as DNA, the CDR3 is TGTGCCAGCAGCTTGGCTGGGCCCAATGAGCAGTTCTTC. This codes for CASSLAGPNEQFF.

V and J are TRBV19 and TRBJ1-1; D uncertain. This CDR3 is built from 15 residues. Germline CDR1 and CDR2: LNHDA and SQIVND (reference sequence). Trimming took off 6 bases at V and 1 base at J, with 15 bases between the two ends. The CDR3 coding sequence is TGTGCCAGTAGCCCTAACGTCCCGCCGAACACTGAAGCTTTCTTT. The encoded protein is CASSPNVPPNTEAFF.

This sequence joins TRBV27 and TRBJ2-3; 9 positions agree with TRBD1. Per germline, CDR1 MNHEY and CDR2 SMNVEV (reference sequence). The CDR3 spans 15 residues. Trimming took 3 bases from V and 8 from J; bases not matched to a gene: 9. CDR3 region: CASSFSGQGSGTQYF. CDR3 coding DNA: TGTGCCAGCAGTTTCTCAGGACAGGGGTCTGGTACGCAGTATTTT.

V usage is TRBV28 and J usage is TRBJ2-3, with TRBD1 matching over 7 bases. The CDR3 sequence is 17 residues long. V was pared by 6 bases and J by 2 bases, with 14 bases of the junction left unmatched. Germline loops: CDR1 MDHEN, CDR2 SYDVKM. CDR3 DNA: TGTGCCAGCAGCCTAGACAGGGTTCGAATCCTCACAGATACGCAGTATTTT. Its translation is CASSLDRVRILTDTQYF.

This clone came up a few times. The CDR3 reads CASSLEQGAISAGELFF. As DNA, the CDR3 is TGTGCCAGCAGCTTGGAGCAGGGGGCGATTTCCGCCGGGGAGCTGTTTTTT. The chain couples TRBV5-5 to TRBJ2-2; 8 bases are a match to TRBD1. Losses at the gene ends were 0 bases for V and 6 bases for J; bases not matched to a gene: 10. Germline V gives CDR1 SGHKS, CDR2 YYEKEE (reference sequence). The CDR3 extends over 17 amino acids.

The chain is built from TRBV6-5 and TRBJ1-4; D ambiguous. Trimming took off 0 bases at V and 5 bases at J, with 13 bases between the two ends. Germline loops: CDR1 MNHEY, CDR2 SVGAGI. The CDR3 has 16 amino acids. The CDR3 DNA follows: TGTGCCAGCAGTTACTCGTCATTCAGTGTCAATGAAAAACTGTTTTTT. It yields the protein CASSYSSFSVNEKLFF.

This chain connects TRBV5-1 to TRBJ1-3; D perhaps matches TRBD1 (5 bases). Trimming stripped 0 bases from V and 0 bases from J, with 10 bases between. This CDR3 has 16 residues. Germline-derived CDR1 and CDR2 are SGHRS and YFSETQ. CDR3 nucleotide sequence: TGCGCCAGCAGCTTGGCCGCGGGGGGCTCTGGAAACACCATATATTTT. Protein sequence: CASSLAAGGSGNTIYF.

The J gene is TRBJ1-5, the V gene TRBV11-2; D gene uncertain. V dropped 5 bases and J dropped 0 bases, with 11 bases sitting between them. Looked up from germline, CDR1 is SGHAT and CDR2 is FQNNGV. This CDR3 has 15 residues. This CDR3 reads CASSRAPGSNQPQHF. Here the CDR3 DNA reads TGTGCCAGCAGCCGAGCCCCGGGTAGCAATCAGCCCCAGCATTTT.

The chain has TRBV11-1 and TRBJ2-2; 7 nucleotides align to TRBD2. V lost 5 bases to trimming and J lost 5 bases; unmatched junction nucleotides: 8. Germline V gene data show CDR1 as SGHAT and CDR2 as FQDESV (reference sequence). This CDR3 is built from 15 residues. The CDR3 region has the DNA TGTGCCAGCAGCGGCCCCGGGACTAAGACCGGGGAGCTGTTTTTT. It yields the protein CASSGPGTKTGELFF.

The chain links TRBV12-3 or TRBV12-4 to TRBJ2-2; 7 bases map to TRBD2. The CDR3 has 13 amino acids. With 7 bases clipped from V and 4 bases from J, the junction kept 3 bases outside the gene matches. The CDR3 is CASTGGSTGELFF. In nucleotides, the CDR3 is TGTGCCAGCACGGGGGGTAGCACCGGGGAGCTGTTTTTT.

The V call is TRBV7-9, the J call TRBJ1-1; D not certain. V lost 5 bases to trimming and J lost 4 bases, with 20 bases between them. Germline V gives CDR1 SEHNR, CDR2 FQNEAQ (reference sequence). CDR3 length: 16 residues. The CDR3 bases are TGTGCCAGCAGCGCCCTGCGGGGAGGTGGTGCCACTGAAGCTTTCTTT. It is translated as CASSALRGGGATEAFF.

The chain couples TRBV4-1 to TRBJ2-2; TRBD2 might be the D (6 bases). Germline V gene sequence: CDR1 MGHRA, CDR2 YSYEKL. The ends were cut back, 0 bases at V and 6 bases at J, with 23 bases in the middle. The CDR3 has 19 amino acids. The CDR3 here is CASSQDMGLSDLGAGELFF. The CDR3 DNA sequence: TGCGCCAGCAGCCAAGATATGGGACTCTCCGATTTAGGCGCCGGGGAGCTGTTTTTT.

The rearrangement joins TRBV7-2 to TRBJ2-1; 7 bases are shared with TRBD1. The V segment lost 2 bases and the J segment 2 bases; nucleotides outside the gene matches: 3. The germline V gene has CDR1 SGHTA and CDR2 FQGNSA. This CDR3 has 15 amino acids. In nucleotides, the CDR3 is TGTGCCAGCAGCTTACGACAGGGTACCTACAATGAGCAGTTCTTC. It codes for CASSLRQGTYNEQFF.

The J gene is TRBJ2-7, the V gene TRBV6-5; a weak D match, TRBD1 (6 bases). The CDR3 totals 14 residues. Germline CDR1 is MNHEY and CDR2 is SVGAGI. Trimming pared 5 bases from V and 0 bases from J, leaving 11 bases between. The CDR3 DNA is TGTGCCAGCAGTCCCCGACAGGCCTCCTACGAGCAGTACTTC. Translation gives CASSPRQASYEQYF.

The J gene is TRBJ1-3, the V gene TRBV5-1; tentative D call: TRBD1 (6 bases). Per germline, CDR1 SGHRS and CDR2 YFSETQ. The CDR3 sequence is 17 residues long. Trimming removed 0 bases from V and 2 bases from J, with 15 bases in between. The CDR3 sequence is CASSLARGGETGNTIYF. The CDR3 DNA reads as TGCGCCAGCAGCTTGGCCCGGGGGGGCGAGACTGGAAACACCATATATTTT.

The rearrangement links TRBV6-4 to TRBJ2-6; D not resolved. Germline V gene sequence: CDR1 MRHNA, CDR2 SNTAGT. V gave up 1 base and J gave up 2 bases, with 9 bases separating them. The length of the CDR3 is 16 residues. The chain's CDR3 is CASSDFPGPGANVLTF. The CDR3 bases are TGTGCCAGCAGTGACTTCCCGGGTCCTGGGGCCAACGTCCTGACTTTC.